This TCR beta chain emerged from a study of monozygotic twins with inflammatory bowel disease (dated by TCRdb to the late 2010s). A note on the overall study: The complete study included approximately 30 monozygotic twin pairs: 19 IBD-discordant Danish pairs and nine German pairs, of which four were IBD-concordant and five were IBD-discordant. The search for disease-associated traits relied mainly on comparing, within discordant pairs, IBD patients with their genetically identical healthy co-twins. Each individual had, on average, about 151 000 unique TCRalpha sequences and 181 000 unique TCRbeta sequences available for analysis. General findings and caveats noted by the study authors: Compared with healthy twins, IBD patients had fewer clonotypes in common with other individuals, a difference most pronounced in patients showing signs of disease activity. No single strong signal or clonotype linked to IBD turned up in the results, so the idea that one exists was not supported. Measured by the inverse Simpson index, TCRbeta repertoire diversity was lower in IBD patients than in their healthy co-twins. Repertoire similarity did not differ between concordant and discordant twins, possibly due to limited statistical power. Differing immunosuppressive treatments among patients may have added background noise and inter-individual variability to the repertoires. Distinction between different T cell subtypes could not be achieved in the analysis.

The protocol used for the library was 5' RACE. Preparation of each TCR library used approximately 4,000 ng of total RNA. For each sample, cDNA was synthesized in eight separate reactions using SMARTScribe reverse transcriptase. During cDNA synthesis, template switching was used to introduce unique molecular identifiers that contained a 6-nucleotide sample barcode. Two nested PCRs of about 16 and 10 cycles amplified the TCRalpha and TCRbeta cDNA, and bead purification followed each PCR. Before amplification, the cDNA was treated with uracil DNA-glycosylase and purified using the QIAquick PCR purification kit. The second PCR added Illumina TruSeq-compatible adapters along with sample-specific barcodes. TapeStation and Qubit were used to check library quality and concentration, and 5 to 6.5 ng of each library went into the pool. Sequencing of pooled libraries was carried out on an Illumina HiSeq2500 single-index Rapid Run using 2 x 100 bp reads and custom sequencing primers. Turning to the authors' computational methods: MiGEC version 1.2.6 was used for UMI-based consensus assembly to correct PCR and sequencing errors. MiXCR version 2.1.1 was used for V(D)J alignment, clonotype assembly and CDR3 extraction. To normalise gene usage, clonotype sharing and MAIT/NKT TCR abundance, the analysis used the top 1000, 10 000 and 20 000 clonotypes per sample. Diversity was computed as the inverse Simpson index with the vegan R package after downsampling to 27 000 UMIs. Paired Mann-Whitney U tests were applied to discordant twin pairs, with Benjamini-Hochberg correction for multiple testing. TCRdb reprocessed the reads and provides one entry for every CDR3 protein sequence; no DNA is given. TCRdb assigned the V and J calls; the authors' analysis was not used. The sample table gives 150,000 to 200,000 distinct CDR3 sequences. The ten largest clonotypes hold approximately 3% of the sample.

A roughly 2.7 ml peripheral blood sample was drawn into PAXgene tubes per donor and stored at -80°C. Without T cell sorting, total RNA was isolated from whole blood using the PAXgene blood miRNA kit on an automated QIAcube. Deep TCRalpha and TCRbeta repertoire profiling with unique molecular barcoding was performed on peripheral blood of monozygotic twin pairs concordant or discordant for inflammatory bowel disease. Smoking habits were recorded for all twin pairs, and individuals were classified as current, former or never smokers. With respect to this clonotype: Its recognized antigen is unknown.

Sequencing was done on a sample of blood. The TCR comes from a human donor with ulcerative colitis or Crohn's disease, or a healthy co-twin of an affected twin (not recorded which).

CDR3 loop: CASSDTGEGTEAFF. The rearrangement combines TRBV2 with TRBJ1-1; the D call from TCRdb, TRBD1, cannot be confirmed without DNA. CDR1 SNHLY and CDR2 FYNNEI are derived from the germline V gene. The CDR3 has 14 amino acids, counting the end cysteine and phenylalanine. The DNA is not on file.